This TCR beta chain is from a study of PD-1 blockade in classical Hodgkin lymphoma. The time point here: cycle 4 day 1 (C4D1), after 6 weeks of nivolumab. Every patient experienced relapse after autologous stem cell transplantation, and brentuximab vedotin exposure varied. Magnetic negative selection was used to purify CD4+ T cells from PBMCs that had been thawed. The repertoire was sequenced with immunoSEQ multiplex PCR; TCRdb's copy has only in-frame clones and lacks some. The sample contains 9,500 to 10,000 clones, around 80% of which appear only once. Sequenced here: CD4+ T cells from blood, sampled before the fourth cycle of nivolumab. This TCR derives from a human donor with classical Hodgkin lymphoma.

The CDR3 DNA reads as TGTGCCAGCAGTCCAATACAAGGCACCTATAGCAATCAGCCCCAGCATTTT. Protein: CASSPIQGTYSNQPQHF. J is TRBJ1-5 and V is TRBV28; D unclear. Trimming took off 5 bases at V and 0 bases at J, with 17 bases between the two ends. The CDR3 length is 17 residues. Per germline, CDR1 MDHEN and CDR2 SYDVKM.